This entry lists 10 T cell receptor beta chains sequenced from one sample in a study of blood T cells in healthy people across ages. Combining a sample-barcoded 5' primer with a J-beta primer mix, a second PCR ran for roughly 7 to 11 cycles. One entry per CDR3 protein results from TCRdb running MiXCR on the 5' RACE reads. The table records more than 700,000 distinct CDR3 sequences, around 45% of them present only once. The sequenced sample consisted of blood. These receptors were collected from an elderly man in good health.

The gene calls are TRBV29-1 and TRBJ1-1; weak D call: TRBD1 (6 bases). Per germline, CDR1 SQVTM and CDR2 ANQGSEA. This CDR3 is built from 12 residues. Trimming stripped 6 bases from V and 10 bases from J, with 18 bases between. The CDR3, as DNA: TGCAGCGTAGGGGAGGGGGGACAAGGAGCTTTCTTT. This translates into CSVGEGGQGAFF.

Comment on this clonotype: Possible read error: a much larger clone is one base away. The chain carries TRBV12-3 or TRBV12-4 and TRBJ2-3, with D perhaps TRBD2 (5 bases). The CDR3 consists of 14 residues. The CDR3 DNA reads as TGTGCCAGCAGTGTAGCGATAGTGACAGATACGCAGTATTTT. It specifies CASSVAIVTDTQYF.

The chain combines TRBV20-1 with TRBJ2-5; 9 positions match TRBD1. Trimming took 1 base from V and 11 from J; bases not matched to a gene: 17. CDR3 length equals 16 residues. Germline V gives CDR1 DFQATT, CDR2 SNEGSKA (reference sequence). This CDR3 reads CSARGHRDRDFLEQYF. CDR3 bases: TGCAGTGCTAGAGGCCACCGGGACAGGGACTTCCTAGAGCAGTACTTC.

This chain joins TRBV27 and TRBJ2-7, with D tentatively TRBD2 (6 bases). The CDR3 has 13 residues. The V gene lost 3 bases and the J gene lost 4 bases, with 10 bases spanning the gap. Germline V gene sequence: CDR1 MNHEY, CDR2 SMNVEV (reference sequence). As DNA, the CDR3 is TGTGCCAGCAGTTTTGGGACTTATTACGAGCAGTACTTC. Amino acids: CASSFGTYYEQYF.

The V gene is TRBV11-1, the J gene TRBJ2-2, with D perhaps TRBD1 (5 bases). Germline V gene lookup returns CDR1 SGHAT and CDR2 FQDESV (reference sequence). The CDR3 has 16 amino acids. The ends were cut back, 4 bases at V and 7 bases at J, with 19 bases in the middle. The CDR3 loop is CASSSWGRVNGGELFF. CDR3 sequence (DNA): TGTGCCAGCAGCTCCTGGGGCAGGGTCAATGGCGGGGAGCTGTTTTTT.

The chain couples TRBV20-1 to TRBJ1-1; 8 bases are shared with TRBD1. CDR1 DFQATT and CDR2 SNEGSKA come from the germline V gene (reference sequence). The trim removed 2 bases at V and 1 base at J, leaving 9 bases unmatched. The CDR3 has 16 residues. The CDR3: CSARMWQGAKNTEAFF. CDR3 DNA: TGCAGTGCTAGAATGTGGCAGGGGGCAAAGAACACTGAAGCTTTCTTT.

A note on this clonotype: At one boundary the junction diverges from the germline segment, which might be a read error. The chain couples TRBV27 to TRBJ1-2, with D unclear. This CDR3 region has 15 residues. Germline V CDR1 and CDR2: MNHEY, SMNVEV (reference sequence). The CDR3 sequence: CANSFSGLSNYGYTF. Here the CDR3 DNA reads TGTGCCAACAGTTTTAGCGGTTTAAGTAACTATGGCTACACCTTC.

This chain joins TRBV7-8 and TRBJ1-6; D is unclear. This CDR3 has 15 residues. Trimming pared 0 bases from V and 4 bases from J, leaving 7 bases between. The germline V gene has CDR1 SGHVS and CDR2 FQNEAQ. Written as DNA, the CDR3 is TGTGCCAGCAGCTTAGCAAGGCTATATAATTCACCCCTCCACTTT. It translates to CASSLARLYNSPLHF.

This clonotype has a handful of counts. The gene calls are TRBV4-1 and TRBJ2-3; 13 nucleotides line up with TRBD2. This CDR3 has 19 amino acids. Germline loops: CDR1 MGHRA, CDR2 YSYEKL. J was trimmed by 0 bases and V by 1 base; bases with no gene match: 7. The CDR3 bases are TGCGCCAGCAGCCAAGCGGGACTAGCGGGACCCATGAGCACAGATACGCAGTATTTT. Its protein is CASSQAGLAGPMSTDTQYF.

The chain joins TRBV7-3 to TRBJ2-2; D uncertain. The CDR3 sequence is 15 residues long. Germline-derived CDR1 and CDR2 are SGHTA and FQGTGA. V lost 2 bases to trimming and J lost 1 base, with 8 bases between them. The CDR3 DNA follows: TGTGCCAGCAGCTTATCGGCCTTGAACACCGGGGAGCTGTTTTTT. Translated: CASSLSALNTGELFF.